This T cell receptor beta chain was sequenced in a study of T cells after yellow fever vaccination. Study summary: The fractions with low cell numbers were processed using SMART-Seq v4 Ultra Low Input.

Findings of the study overall: Few clonotypes appeared in both CD4 and CD8 compartments.

Note on this clonotype: No antigen is known for it.

Germline loops: CDR1 MNHEY, CDR2 SVGAGI. The CDR3 length is 13 residues. Trimming removed 5 bases at V and 5 bases at J, with 13 bases between. TCRdb recomputed calls from the 5' RACE reads with MiXCR, one row per CDR3 protein. Of about 350,000 distinct CDR3 sequences detected, 4.1% appear once; the ten largest clones hold around 23%. The sequencing used PBMCs, collected 5 days after the yellow fever booster vaccination. V gene TRBV6-5 combines with J gene TRBJ2-7; D is unclear. The origin of this receptor is a man aged 18 to 30 who received the YFV17D yellow fever vaccine. CDR3 loop: CASSRTGLHEQYF. CDR3 nucleotide sequence: TGTGCCAGCAGTCGGACCGGGCTCCACGAGCAGTACTTC.